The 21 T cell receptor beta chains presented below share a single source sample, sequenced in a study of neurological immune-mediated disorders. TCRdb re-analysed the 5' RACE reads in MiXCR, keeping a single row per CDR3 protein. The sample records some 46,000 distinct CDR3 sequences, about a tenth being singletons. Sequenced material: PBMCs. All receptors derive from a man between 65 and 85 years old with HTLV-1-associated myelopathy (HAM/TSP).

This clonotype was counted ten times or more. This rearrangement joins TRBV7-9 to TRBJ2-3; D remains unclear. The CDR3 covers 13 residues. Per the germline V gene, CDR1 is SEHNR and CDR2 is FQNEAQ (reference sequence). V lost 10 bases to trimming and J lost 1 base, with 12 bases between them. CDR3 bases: TGTGCCACCCTAGGCCCCCGCACAGATACGCAGTATTTT. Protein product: CATLGPRTDTQYF.

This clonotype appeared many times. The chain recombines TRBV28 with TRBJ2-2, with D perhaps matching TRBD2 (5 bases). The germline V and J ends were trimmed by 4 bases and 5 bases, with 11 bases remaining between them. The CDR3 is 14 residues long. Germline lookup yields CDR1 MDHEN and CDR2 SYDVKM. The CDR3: CASSSGFRTGELFF. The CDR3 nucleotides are TGTGCCAGCAGTTCGGGATTCAGAACCGGGGAGCTGTTTTTT.

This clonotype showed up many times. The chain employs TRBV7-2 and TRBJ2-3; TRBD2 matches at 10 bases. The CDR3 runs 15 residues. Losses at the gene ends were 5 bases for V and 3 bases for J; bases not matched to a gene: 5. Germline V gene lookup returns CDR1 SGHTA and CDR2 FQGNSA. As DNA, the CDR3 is TGTGCCAGCAGCGGCAGCGGGAGGGAAACAGATACGCAGTATTTT. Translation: CASSGSGRETDTQYF.

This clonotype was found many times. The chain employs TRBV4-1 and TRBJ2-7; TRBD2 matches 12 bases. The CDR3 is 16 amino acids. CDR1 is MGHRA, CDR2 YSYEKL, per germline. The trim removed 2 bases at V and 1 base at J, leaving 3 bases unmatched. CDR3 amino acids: CASSQPTSGGSYEQYF. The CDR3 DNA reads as TGCGCCAGCAGCCAACCGACTAGCGGGGGATCCTACGAGCAGTACTTC.

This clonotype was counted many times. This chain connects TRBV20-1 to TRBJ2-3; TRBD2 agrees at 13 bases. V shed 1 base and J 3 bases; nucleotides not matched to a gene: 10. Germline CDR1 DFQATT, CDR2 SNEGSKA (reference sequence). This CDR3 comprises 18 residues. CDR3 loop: CSARGYRGTSGITDTQYF. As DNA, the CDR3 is TGCAGTGCTAGAGGCTACCGTGGGACTAGCGGGATTACAGATACGCAGTATTTT.

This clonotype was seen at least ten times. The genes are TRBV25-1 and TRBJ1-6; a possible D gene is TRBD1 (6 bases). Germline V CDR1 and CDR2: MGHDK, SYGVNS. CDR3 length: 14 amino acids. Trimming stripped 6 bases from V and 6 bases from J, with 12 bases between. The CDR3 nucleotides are TGTGCCAGCAGAAGGGACACCGTTAATTCACCCCTCCACTTT. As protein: CASRRDTVNSPLHF.

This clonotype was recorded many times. DNA of the CDR3: TGTGCCATCGCGCGGGGGCAGGGACTAGCGGAAAACAATGAGCAGTTCTTC. Translated, it gives CAIARGQGLAENNEQFF. The chain uses TRBV10-3 and TRBJ2-1, with 11 bases identical to TRBD2. CDR3 size: 17 residues. Germline trimming cut 8 bases from V and 5 bases from J; bases unmatched to any gene: 14. Germline CDR1 and CDR2: ENHRY and SYGVKD.

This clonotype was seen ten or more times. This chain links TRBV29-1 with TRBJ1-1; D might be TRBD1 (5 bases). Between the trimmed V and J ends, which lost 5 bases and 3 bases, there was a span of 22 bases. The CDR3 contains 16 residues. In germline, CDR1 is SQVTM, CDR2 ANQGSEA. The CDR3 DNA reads TGCAGCGTTCCAGGGTTGGCGGGGCTTCGCCACACTGAAGCTTTCTTT. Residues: CSVPGLAGLRHTEAFF.

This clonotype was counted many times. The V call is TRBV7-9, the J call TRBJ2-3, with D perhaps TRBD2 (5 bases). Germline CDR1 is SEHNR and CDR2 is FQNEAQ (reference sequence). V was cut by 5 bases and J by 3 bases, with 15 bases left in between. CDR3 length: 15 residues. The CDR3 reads CASSPPGIRTDTQYF. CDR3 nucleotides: TGTGCCAGCAGCCCTCCGGGGATAAGGACAGATACGCAGTATTTT.

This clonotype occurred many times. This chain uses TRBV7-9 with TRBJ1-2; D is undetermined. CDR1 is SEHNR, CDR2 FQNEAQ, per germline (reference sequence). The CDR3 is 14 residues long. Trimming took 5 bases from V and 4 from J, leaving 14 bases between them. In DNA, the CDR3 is TGTGCCAGCAGCGACGCGGGATTTCCCTATGGCTACACCTTC. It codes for CASSDAGFPYGYTF.

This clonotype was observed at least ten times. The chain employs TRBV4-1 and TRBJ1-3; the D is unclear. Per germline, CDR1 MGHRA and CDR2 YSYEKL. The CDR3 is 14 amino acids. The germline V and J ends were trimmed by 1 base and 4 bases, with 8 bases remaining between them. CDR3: CASSQVREGNTIYF. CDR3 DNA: TGCGCCAGCAGCCAAGTGAGGGAGGGAAACACCATATATTTT.

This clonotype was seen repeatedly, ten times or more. Written as DNA, the CDR3 is TGCGCCAGCAGCGACGGACTAGCGGGTTGGACAGATACGCAGTATTTT. Amino acids: CASSDGLAGWTDTQYF. This sequence joins TRBV5-1 and TRBJ2-3; 11 bases align to TRBD2. The CDR3 loop spans 16 amino acids. J lost 3 bases, V lost 4 bases, and 7 bases had no gene match. Germline-derived CDR1 and CDR2 are SGHRS and YFSETQ.

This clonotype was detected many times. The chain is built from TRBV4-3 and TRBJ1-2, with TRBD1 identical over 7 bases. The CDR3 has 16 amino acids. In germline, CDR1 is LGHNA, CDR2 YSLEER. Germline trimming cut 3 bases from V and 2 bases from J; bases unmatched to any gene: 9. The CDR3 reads CASSQETGTYNYGYTF. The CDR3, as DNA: TGCGCCAGCAGCCAGGAGACAGGGACCTACAACTATGGCTACACCTTC.

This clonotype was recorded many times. The CDR3 sequence is CASSSATSGMIREQYF. For the CDR3, the DNA is TGTGCCAGCAGCAGTGCGACTAGCGGGATGATCCGCGAGCAGTACTTC. The chain uses TRBV6-5 and TRBJ2-7, with 11 bases matching TRBD2. The CDR3 has 16 amino acids. Germline values: CDR1 MNHEY, CDR2 SVGAGI. Trimming removed 6 bases from V and 6 bases from J; junction bases left unmatched: 13.

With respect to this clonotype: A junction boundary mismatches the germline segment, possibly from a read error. This chain's CDR3 is CAGSFTSGSGNGQFF. CDR3 DNA: TGCGCCGGCAGCTTTACTAGCGGGAGTGGGAATGGGCAGTTCTTC. The V gene is TRBV5-1, the J gene TRBJ2-1; 11 positions agree with TRBD2. Germline V CDR1 and CDR2: SGHRS, YFSETQ. This CDR3 has 15 amino acids.

CDR3 amino acids: CSVGGGRGQDGYTF. The CDR3, as DNA: TGCAGCGTTGGGGGGGGCAGGGGGCAAGATGGCTACACCTTC. V is TRBV29-1 and J is TRBJ1-2; the match to TRBD1 covers 8 bases. With 4 bases clipped from V and 6 bases from J, the junction kept 10 bases outside the gene matches. The CDR3 consists of 14 residues. From germline, CDR1 is SQVTM and CDR2 ANQGSEA. Full variable domain (remainder filled in from reference TRBV29-1 and TRBJ1-2): SAVISQKPSRDICQRGTSLTIQCQVDSQVTMMFWYRQQPGQSLTLIATANQGSEATYESGFVIDKFPISRPNLTFSTLTVSNMSPEDSSIYLCSVGGGRGQDGYTFGSGTRLTVV.

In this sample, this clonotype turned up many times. The CDR3 nucleotides are TGTGCCAGCAGCGAGGGGACTAGCGGGACGACTTACGAGCAGTACTTC. It translates to CASSEGTSGTTYEQYF. This sequence joins TRBV9 and TRBJ2-7; the match to TRBD2 covers 13 bases. The CDR3 has 16 residues. Germline CDR1 and CDR2: SGDLS and YYNGEE. Trimming at V came to 3 bases and at J to 4 bases, leaving 7 bases not matched to a gene.

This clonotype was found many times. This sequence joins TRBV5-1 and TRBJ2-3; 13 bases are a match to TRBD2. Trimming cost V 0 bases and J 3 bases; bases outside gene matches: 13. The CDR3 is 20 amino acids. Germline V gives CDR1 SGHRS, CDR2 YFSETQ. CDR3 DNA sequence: TGCGCCAGCAGCTTGGGTTCACTAGCGGGAGGGCAGTTGTTGACAGATACGCAGTATTTT. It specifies CASSLGSLAGGQLLTDTQYF.

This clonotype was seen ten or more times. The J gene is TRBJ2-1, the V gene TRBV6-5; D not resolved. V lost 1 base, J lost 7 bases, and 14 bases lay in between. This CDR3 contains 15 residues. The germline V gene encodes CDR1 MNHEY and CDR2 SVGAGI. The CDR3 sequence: CASSYYFALGNEQFF. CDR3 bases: TGTGCCAGCAGTTACTACTTTGCACTCGGGAATGAGCAGTTCTTC.

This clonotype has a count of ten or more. The CDR3 here is CASSVDTYYEQYF. CDR3 in DNA: TGCGCCAGCAGCGTGGACACGTACTACGAGCAGTACTTC. This chain links TRBV5-1 with TRBJ2-7; D perhaps matches TRBD1 (5 bases). The germline V gene encodes CDR1 SGHRS and CDR2 YFSETQ. The CDR3 spans 13 residues. V shed 4 bases and J shed 3 bases, with 11 bases lying between them.

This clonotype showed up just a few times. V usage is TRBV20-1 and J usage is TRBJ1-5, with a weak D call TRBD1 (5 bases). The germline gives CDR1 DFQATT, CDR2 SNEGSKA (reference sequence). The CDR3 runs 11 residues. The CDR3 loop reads CTPRWGQPQHF. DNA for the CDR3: TGCACCCCGAGGTGGGGGCAGCCCCAGCATTTT.